This T cell receptor (beta chain) was identified in a study of cytotoxic CD8 clonotypes in ibrutinib-treated CLL. Overall study: Responses comprised 24 partial and 2 complete; at median approximately 70 months, approximately 15 remained remitted and around 12 progressed.

This clone was recorded a few times. Its matching antigen is unknown. The CDR3 runs 17 residues. Germline CDR1 reads LNHDA; CDR2 reads SQIVND (reference sequence). V dropped 5 bases and J dropped 2; count of bases not matched to a gene: 12. Notes on the study in general: Shared public clonotypes were rare, and on treatment they either got smaller or stayed the same. Clonality increased at ibrutinib response, then returned toward baseline at progression.

The sequencing depth, 1 in 200,000 to 1 in 1 million T cells, was the target. Libraries were prepared by immunoSEQ multiplex PCR; TCRdb keeps only in-frame clonotypes and omits some of them. The data contain 60,000 to 65,000 clones, around 52% of them singletons. The gene calls are TRBV19 and TRBJ2-1; 7 nucleotides agree with TRBD1. Source: PBMCs, taken after 12 months of ibrutinib treatment. The sequence was collected from a human donor with chronic lymphocytic leukemia. The CDR3: CASSPHPTGSPYNEQFF. The CDR3 DNA follows: TGTGCCAGTAGTCCCCACCCGACAGGGAGCCCCTACAATGAGCAGTTCTTC. The full variable domain, with the rest looked up from reference TRBV19 and TRBJ2-1, is DGGITQSPKYLFRKEGQNVTLSCEQNLNHDAMYWYRQDPGQGLRLIYYSQIVNDFQKGDIAEGYSVSREKKESFPLTVTSAQKNPTAFYLCASSPHPTGSPYNEQFFGPGTRLTVL.